This T cell receptor beta chain was recorded in a study of PD-1 blockade in classical Hodgkin lymphoma. Study outcomes and limitations: By cycle point C4D1, TCR diversity had risen significantly in CD4+ cells (but not CD8+ cells).

TCRdb's table, derived via immunoSEQ multiplex PCR, lists solely in-frame clones and lacks some. The repertoire holds about 9,700 clones, with 74% as singletons. On this clone: The antigen is undetermined.

This CDR3 contains 12 residues. Looked up from germline, CDR1 is GTSNPN and CDR2 is SVGIG (reference sequence). V lost 2 bases to trimming and J lost 5 bases; unmatched junction nucleotides: 3. Every single patient, without exception, relapsed after autologous stem cell transplantation, and brentuximab vedotin exposure varied. CD4+ T cells were purified from thawed PBMCs by negative selection. The receptor comes from a human donor with classical Hodgkin lymphoma. This sample comprised CD4+ T cells from blood, obtained at baseline. The V call is TRBV30, the J call TRBJ2-7; 7 bases fit TRBD2. CDR3 residues: CAWSRGENEQYF. DNA of the CDR3: TGTGCCTGGAGTCGGGGGGAAAACGAGCAGTACTTC.